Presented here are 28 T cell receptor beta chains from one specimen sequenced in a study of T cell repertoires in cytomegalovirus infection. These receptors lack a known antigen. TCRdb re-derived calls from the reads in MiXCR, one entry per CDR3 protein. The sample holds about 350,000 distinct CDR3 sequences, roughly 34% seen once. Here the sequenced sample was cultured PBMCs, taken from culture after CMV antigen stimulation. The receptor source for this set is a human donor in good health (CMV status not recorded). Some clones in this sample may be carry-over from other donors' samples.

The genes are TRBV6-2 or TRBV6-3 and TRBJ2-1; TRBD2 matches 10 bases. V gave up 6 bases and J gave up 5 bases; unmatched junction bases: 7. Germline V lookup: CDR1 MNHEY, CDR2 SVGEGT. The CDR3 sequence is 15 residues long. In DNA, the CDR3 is TGTGCCAGCAGGGAGGGACTAGCGAGTGACAATGAGCAGTTCTTC. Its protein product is CASREGLASDNEQFF.

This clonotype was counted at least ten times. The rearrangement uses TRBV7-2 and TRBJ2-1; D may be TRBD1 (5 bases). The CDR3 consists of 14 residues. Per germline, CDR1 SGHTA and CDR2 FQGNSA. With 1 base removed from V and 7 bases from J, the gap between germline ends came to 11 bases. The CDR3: CASSLVQGLNEQFF. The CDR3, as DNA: TGTGCCAGCAGCTTAGTCCAGGGTCTAAATGAGCAGTTCTTC.

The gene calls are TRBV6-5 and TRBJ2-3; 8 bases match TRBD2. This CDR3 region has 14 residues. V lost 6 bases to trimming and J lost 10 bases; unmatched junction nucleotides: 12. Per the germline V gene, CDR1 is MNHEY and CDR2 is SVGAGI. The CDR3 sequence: CASRPSGAGGAQYF. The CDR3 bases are TGTGCCAGCAGACCAAGCGGGGCGGGGGGCGCGCAGTATTTT.

CDR3 loop: CASSLEGATRGNEQFF. In DNA form, the CDR3 reads TGTGCCAGCAGCCTTGAAGGGGCTACTAGGGGAAATGAGCAGTTCTTC. V usage is TRBV5-6 and J usage is TRBJ2-1; D might be TRBD1 or TRBD2, each matching 5 bases. Germline CDR1 reads SGHDT; CDR2 reads YYEEEE. V was pared by 4 bases and J by 7 bases, with 21 bases between. The CDR3 is 16 residues long.

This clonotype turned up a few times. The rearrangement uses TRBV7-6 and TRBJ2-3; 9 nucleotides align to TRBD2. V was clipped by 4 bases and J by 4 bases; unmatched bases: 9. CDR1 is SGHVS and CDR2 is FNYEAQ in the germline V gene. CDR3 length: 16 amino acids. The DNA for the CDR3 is TGTGCCAGCAGCTCAAGTAGCGGGAGAGAAGCAGATACGCAGTATTTT. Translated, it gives CASSSSSGREADTQYF.

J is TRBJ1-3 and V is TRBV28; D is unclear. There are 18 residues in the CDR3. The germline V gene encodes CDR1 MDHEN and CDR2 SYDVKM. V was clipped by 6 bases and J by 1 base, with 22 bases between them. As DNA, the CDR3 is TGTGCCAGCAGGCCGCCATGGAGGGTCGAGGGATCTGGAAACACCATATATTTT. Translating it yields CASRPPWRVEGSGNTIYF.

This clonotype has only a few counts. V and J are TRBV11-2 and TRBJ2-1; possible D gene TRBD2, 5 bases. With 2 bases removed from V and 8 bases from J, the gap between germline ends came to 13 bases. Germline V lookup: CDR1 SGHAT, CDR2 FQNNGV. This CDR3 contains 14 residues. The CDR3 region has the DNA TGTGCCAGCAGCTTAAGGCGGCCCGGGGATGAGCAGTTCTTC. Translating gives CASSLRRPGDEQFF.

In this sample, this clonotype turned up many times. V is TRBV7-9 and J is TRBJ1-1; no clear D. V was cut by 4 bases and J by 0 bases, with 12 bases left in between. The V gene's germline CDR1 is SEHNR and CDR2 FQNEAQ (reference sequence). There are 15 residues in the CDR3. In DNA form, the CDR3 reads TGTGCCAGCAGCTCTAATTTAGGTTTGAACACTGAAGCTTTCTTT. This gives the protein CASSSNLGLNTEAFF. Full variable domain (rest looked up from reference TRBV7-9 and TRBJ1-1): DTGVSQNPRHKITKRGQNVTFRCDPISEHNRLYWYRQTLGQGPEFLTYFQNEAQLEKSRLLSDRFSAERPKGSFSTLEIQRTEQGDSAMYLCASSSNLGLNTEAFFGQGTRLTVV.

CDR3 nucleotides: TGTGCCAGCGGACTCGGCGGGAGTGTGACAGATACGCAGTATTTT. Its protein is CASGLGGSVTDTQYF. J is TRBJ2-3 and V is TRBV9, with TRBD2 matching over 7 bases. The CDR3 has 15 residues. The germline V gene has CDR1 SGDLS and CDR2 YYNGEE. Trimming cost V 7 bases and J 3 bases; bases outside gene matches: 11.

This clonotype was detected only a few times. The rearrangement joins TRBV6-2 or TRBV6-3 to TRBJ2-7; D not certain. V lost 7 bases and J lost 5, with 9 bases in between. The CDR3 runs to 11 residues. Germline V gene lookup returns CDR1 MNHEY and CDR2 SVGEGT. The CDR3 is CASKWFDEQYF. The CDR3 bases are TGTGCCAGCAAGTGGTTTGACGAGCAGTACTTC.

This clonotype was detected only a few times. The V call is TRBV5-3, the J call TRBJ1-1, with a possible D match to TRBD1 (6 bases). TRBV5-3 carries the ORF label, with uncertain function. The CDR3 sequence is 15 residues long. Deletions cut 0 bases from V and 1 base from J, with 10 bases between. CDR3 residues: CARSLEGHKNTEAFF. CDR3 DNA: TGTGCCAGAAGCTTGGAGGGACACAAGAACACTGAAGCTTTCTTT.

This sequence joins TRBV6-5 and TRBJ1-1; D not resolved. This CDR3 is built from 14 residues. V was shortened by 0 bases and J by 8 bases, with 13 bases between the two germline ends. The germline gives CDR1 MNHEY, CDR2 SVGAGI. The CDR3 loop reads CASSYSYQTREAFF. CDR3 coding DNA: TGTGCCAGCAGTTACTCGTACCAAACAAGAGAAGCTTTCTTT.

This chain's CDR3 is CSARAGVNQETQYF. DNA of the CDR3: TGCAGTGCTAGGGCGGGGGTCAACCAAGAGACCCAGTACTTC. This rearrangement joins TRBV20-1 to TRBJ2-5; 7 bases line up with TRBD2. Per the germline V gene, CDR1 is DFQATT and CDR2 is SNEGSKA (reference sequence). The CDR3 has 14 amino acids. Germline trimming cut 3 bases from V and 0 bases from J; bases unmatched to any gene: 4.

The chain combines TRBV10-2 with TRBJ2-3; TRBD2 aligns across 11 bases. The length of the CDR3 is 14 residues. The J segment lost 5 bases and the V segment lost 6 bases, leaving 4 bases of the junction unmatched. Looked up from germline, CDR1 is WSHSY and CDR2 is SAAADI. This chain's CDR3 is CASRLAGAGDTQYF. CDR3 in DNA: TGCGCCAGCAGACTAGCGGGAGCTGGAGATACGCAGTATTTT.

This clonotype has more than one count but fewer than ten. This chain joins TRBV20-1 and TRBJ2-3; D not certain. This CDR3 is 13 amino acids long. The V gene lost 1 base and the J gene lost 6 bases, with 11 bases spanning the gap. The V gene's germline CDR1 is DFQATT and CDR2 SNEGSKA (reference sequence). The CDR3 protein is CSARGTIQDTQYF. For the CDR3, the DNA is TGCAGTGCTAGAGGGACCATCCAGGATACGCAGTATTTT.

The CDR3 sequence: CASSQRLASGQYF. Written as DNA, the CDR3 is TGTGCCAGCAGTCAGAGATTGGCTAGCGGGCAGTACTTC. The gene calls are TRBV12-3 or TRBV12-4 and TRBJ2-5; 8 bases map to TRBD2. There are 13 residues in the CDR3. The V segment lost 5 bases and the J segment 11 bases; nucleotides outside the gene matches: 10.

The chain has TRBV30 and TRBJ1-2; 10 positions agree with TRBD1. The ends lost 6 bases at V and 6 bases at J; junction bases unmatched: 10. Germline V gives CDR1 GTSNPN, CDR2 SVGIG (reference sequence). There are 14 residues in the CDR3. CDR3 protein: CACKQPGTGDGYTF. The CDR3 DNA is TGTGCCTGCAAGCAACCCGGGACAGGGGATGGCTACACCTTC.

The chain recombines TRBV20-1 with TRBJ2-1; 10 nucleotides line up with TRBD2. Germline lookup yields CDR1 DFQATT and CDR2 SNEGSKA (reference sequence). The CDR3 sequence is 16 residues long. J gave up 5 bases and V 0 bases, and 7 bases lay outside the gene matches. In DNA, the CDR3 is TGCAGTGCTAGAGATATGCCTAGCGGGAGCCACAATGAGCAGTTCTTC. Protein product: CSARDMPSGSHNEQFF.

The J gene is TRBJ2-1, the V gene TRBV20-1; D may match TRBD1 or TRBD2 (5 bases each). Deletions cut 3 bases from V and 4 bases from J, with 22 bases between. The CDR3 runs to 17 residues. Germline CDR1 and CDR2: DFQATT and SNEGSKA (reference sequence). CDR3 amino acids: CSASGLVGTYQYNEQFF. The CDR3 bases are TGCAGTGCTAGTGGTTTGGTCGGGACGTACCAATACAATGAGCAGTTCTTC.

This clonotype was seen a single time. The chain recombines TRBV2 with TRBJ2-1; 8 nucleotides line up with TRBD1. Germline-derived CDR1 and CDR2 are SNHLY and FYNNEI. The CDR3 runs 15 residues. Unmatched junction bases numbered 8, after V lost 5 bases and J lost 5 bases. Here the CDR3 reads CASSQGQGLNNEQFF. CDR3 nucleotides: TGTGCCAGCAGTCAAGGACAGGGACTGAACAATGAGCAGTTCTTC.

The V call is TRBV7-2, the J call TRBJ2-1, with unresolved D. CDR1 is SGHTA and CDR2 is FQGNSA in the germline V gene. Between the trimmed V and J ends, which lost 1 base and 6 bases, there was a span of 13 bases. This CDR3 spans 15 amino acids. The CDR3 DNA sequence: TGTGCCAGCAGCTTAGGACACCTTCTAGGCAATGAGCAGTTCTTC. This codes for CASSLGHLLGNEQFF.

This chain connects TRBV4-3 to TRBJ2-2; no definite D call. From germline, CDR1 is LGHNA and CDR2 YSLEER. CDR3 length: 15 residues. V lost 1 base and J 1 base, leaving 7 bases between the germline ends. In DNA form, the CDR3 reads TGCGCCAGCAGCCAAGGGGCGGTGAACACCGGGGAGCTGTTTTTT. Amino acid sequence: CASSQGAVNTGELFF.

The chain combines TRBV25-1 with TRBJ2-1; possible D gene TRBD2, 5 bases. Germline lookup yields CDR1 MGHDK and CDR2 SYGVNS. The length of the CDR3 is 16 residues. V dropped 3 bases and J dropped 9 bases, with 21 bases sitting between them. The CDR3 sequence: CASSEHILGVASEQFF. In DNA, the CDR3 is TGTGCCAGCAGTGAGCATATACTAGGCGTTGCGAGTGAGCAGTTCTTC.

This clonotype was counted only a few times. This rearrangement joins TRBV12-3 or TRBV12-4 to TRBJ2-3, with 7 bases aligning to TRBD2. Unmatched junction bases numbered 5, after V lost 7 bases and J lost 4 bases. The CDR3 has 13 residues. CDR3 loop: CASKGGSSDTQYF. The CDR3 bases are TGTGCCAGCAAGGGCGGGAGCTCAGATACGCAGTATTTT.

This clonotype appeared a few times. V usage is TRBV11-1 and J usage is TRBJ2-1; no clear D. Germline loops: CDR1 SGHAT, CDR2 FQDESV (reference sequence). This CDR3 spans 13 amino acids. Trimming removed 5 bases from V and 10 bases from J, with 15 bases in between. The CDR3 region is CASSNVAVREQFF. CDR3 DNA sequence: TGTGCCAGCAGCAATGTAGCTGTCAGAGAGCAGTTCTTC.

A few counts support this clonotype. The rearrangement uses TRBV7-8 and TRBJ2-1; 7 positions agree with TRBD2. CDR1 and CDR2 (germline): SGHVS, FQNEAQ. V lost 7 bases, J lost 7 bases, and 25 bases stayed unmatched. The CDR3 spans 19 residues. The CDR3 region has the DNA TGTGCCAGCACCCCAACCCTCCCGGCTAGCGGTAAAGGAGGGAATGAGCAGTTCTTC. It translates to CASTPTLPASGKGGNEQFF. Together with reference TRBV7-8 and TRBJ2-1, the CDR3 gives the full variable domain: GAGVSQSPRYKVAKRGQDVALRCDPISGHVSLFWYQQALGQGPEFLTYFQNEAQLDKSGLPSDRFFAERPEGSVSTLKIQRTQQEDSAVYLCASTPTLPASGKGGNEQFFGPGTRLTVL.

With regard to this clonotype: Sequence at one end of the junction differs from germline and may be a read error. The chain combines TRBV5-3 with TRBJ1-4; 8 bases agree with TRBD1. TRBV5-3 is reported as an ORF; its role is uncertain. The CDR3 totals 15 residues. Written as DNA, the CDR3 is TGTGCCAGCAGCTACCGACAGGGGAGTAATGAAAAACTGTTTTTT. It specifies CASSYRQGSNEKLFF.

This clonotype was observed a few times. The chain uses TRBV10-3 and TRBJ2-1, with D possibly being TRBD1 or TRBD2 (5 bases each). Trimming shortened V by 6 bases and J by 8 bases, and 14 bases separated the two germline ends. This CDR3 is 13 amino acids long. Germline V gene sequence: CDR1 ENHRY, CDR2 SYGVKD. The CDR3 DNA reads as TGTGCCATCAGACGAGGTGGGGGAGATGAGCAGTTCTTC. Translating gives CAIRRGGGDEQFF.